A single sample gave rise to the 3 T cell receptor beta chains below, sequenced in a study of graft-versus-host responses after intestinal transplantation. The table came from immunoSEQ multiplex PCR; TCRdb's copy has only in-frame clones and leaves some out. The sample lists about 10,000 clones, 94% seen once, with 2.2% in the top ten. The specimen comprised PBMCs, sampled 8 days after intestinal transplant. These receptor sequences come from a human patient who received an intestinal transplant, so some T cells may come from the graft donor.

This clone was detected only once. The chain couples TRBV2 to TRBJ2-1; the match to TRBD2 covers 12 bases. The CDR3 loop spans 15 amino acids. The V gene's germline CDR1 is SNHLY and CDR2 FYNNEI. V shed 2 bases, J shed 9 bases, and the junction held 5 bases outside the gene matches. The CDR3 region is CASSELTSGRSEQFF. DNA for the CDR3: TGTGCCAGCAGTGAACTGACTAGCGGGAGAAGTGAGCAGTTCTTC.

The CDR3 is CASSPPTTGRRNQPQHF. The CDR3, as DNA: TGTGCCAGCTCACCACCTACGACAGGGAGACGCAATCAGCCCCAGCATTTT. The chain has TRBV18 and TRBJ1-5, with 7 bases matching TRBD1. CDR1 is KGHSH, CDR2 LQKENI, per germline. Trimming removed 0 bases from V and 2 bases from J; junction bases left unmatched: 7. The CDR3 is 17 amino acids.

The J gene is TRBJ1-2, the V gene TRBV7-9; perhaps TRBD1 as D (5 bases). Germline CDR1 reads SEHNR; CDR2 reads FQNEAQ (reference sequence). With 3 bases removed from V and 4 bases from J, the gap between germline ends came to 15 bases. This CDR3 spans 15 amino acids. This chain's CDR3 is CASSLRPGIGYGYTF. DNA of the CDR3: TGTGCCAGCAGCTTGCGCCCAGGGATTGGCTATGGCTACACCTTC.